The TCR beta chain described here comes from a study of cytomegalovirus exposure and HLA in healthy donors (dated by TCRdb to between 2016 and 2019). With regard to the full study: An earlier analysis of approximately 640 of the donors reported 250 to 300 Gb of sequence data and 100 million to 130 million unique TCR beta sequences from roughly 200 million T cells. The study used immunosequencing to profile the T cell repertoires of some 600 subjects and linked those repertoires to cytomegalovirus serostatus. To predict cytomegalovirus infection status, the study combined high-throughput TCR immunosequencing, statistical association of individual TCRs with disease status, and machine learning. In addition to the first cohort of 500 to 850 subjects, a separate validation cohort of some 120 different subjects was used. In the later analysis, no new phenotypic data were used to find candidate immune exposures; instead, reliance was placed on TCR beta sequences and their occurrence across donors. A later genetic analysis took genome-wide SNP genotypes for about three fifths of the 666 donors and used that subset as a discovery cohort. Every repertoire in the discovery cohort had been generated on one and the same sequencing platform. An earlier analysis of fewer than 750 of the donors used high-throughput TCR beta sequencing to judge whether each TCR beta V gene segment behaved as functional or pseudogenic. The study aimed to test whether cataloging public T cell receptors could reveal signatures of past pathogen exposure. Donor age, sex, ethnicity and CMV serostatus were compiled together with the repertoire data. Typing coverage varied by locus: roughly 629-640 donors for A, B, C, DRB1 and DQB1; roughly 520 for DQA1; 600 to 610 for DPA1; 450 to 480 for DPB1. Among 398 genotyped donors of the cohort, an average of approximately 250,000 unique TCR beta nucleotide sequences were sequenced per donor, approximately 20% of them non-productive. The genetic ancestry cluster associated with self-reported Caucasian donors included over 80% of the 300 to 400 genotyped donors. About 330 gigabases of sequencing data and around 80 million unique TCR sequences made up an early release that covered approximately 650 HLA-typed donors. Five DR-DQ haplotypes were handled as single units for association and clustering, since linkage in the cohort was strong. HLA typing covered class I and class II loci at four-digit resolution. To study patterns of TCR occurrence, a later analysis re-analyzed previously published TCR beta repertoires from 500 to 850 donors and added high-resolution HLA genotyping.

About this clone: Its antigen is not yet known. Nothing much larger sits one base from this clone, and base qualities are not available.

To prepare the library, the immunoSEQ multiplex PCR assay was applied. For the multiplex PCR, a mixture combining 60 forward primers for TCR Vbeta segments and 13 reverse primers for TCR Jbeta segments was used. Amplification of the CDR3 region of rearranged TCR beta genes was performed with a multiplex PCR assay on genomic DNA. The Illumina HiSeq System was used to sequence the amplified TCR beta libraries as 87-base-pair reads. The paper's data handling went like this. A later analysis counted some 80 million unique TCR beta chains across the 700 or so repertoires, and 9 million to 14 million of these chains were shared by at least two donors. Raw reads were error-corrected and collapsed into unique sequences with a nearest-neighbor algorithm that merged closely related sequences to remove PCR and sequencing errors. To assign V, D and J gene segments, CDR3 sequences were aligned to IMGT reference sequences. Each retained sequence needed at least a six-nucleotide match to both a V gene segment and a J gene segment. Rearrangements were called productive when the CDR3 lacked stop codons and stayed in frame with V and J; all others were non-productive. CDR3 was defined by IMGT convention, running from the second conserved V-encoded cysteine to the conserved J-encoded phenylalanine. The earlier analysis of 587 of the donors excluded any sequence lacking an unambiguous match to a single V gene segment. In an earlier analysis of 450 to 750 of the donors, a V segment was called functional when productive rearrangements were above 56.7%, and segregating when the standard deviation between donors exceeded 5%. A statistical classification framework was built to diagnose cytomegalovirus status from the catalog of TCR beta chain sequences. In a later analysis, TCR nucleotide sequences were compared against IMGT/GENE-DB human TR gene sequences so that V and J genes could be assigned. In a later analysis, CDR3 sequences and most-parsimonious VDJ recombination scenarios were assigned using the TCRdist pipeline. In a later analysis, every TCR beta chain was defined by the combination of its CDR3 amino acid sequence and its V-gene family, and reads without a unique V-gene family were dropped. In a later analysis, nearly 600 highly shared, low-generation-probability nucleotide sequences were removed to address suspected cross-contamination and a sequencing artifact. In a later analysis, a clonal expansion index was calculated for each public chain from normalized within-repertoire ranks of inferred template counts. Generation probabilities in a later analysis came from a VDJ recombination model fitted to out-of-frame rearrangements, and those results were checked against IGoR. Hypergeometric tests were used in a later analysis to score TCR-TCR, TCR-HLA and TCR-CMV co-occurrence, with a repertoire-size bias correction applied to the TCR pairs. In a later analysis, false discovery rates were estimated by permuting HLA or CMV assignments 20 times. In a later analysis, co-occurring TCRs were grouped with DBSCAN, and TCRdist sequence similarity was added when clustering was performed within HLA-allele-positive subsets. Repertoires with fewer than 30,000 or more than 120,000 public chains, plus five repertoires with anomalous nucleotide sharing, were excluded from co-occurrence clustering. Here the immuneACCESS table is served through TCRdb, limited to in-frame sequences with V and J called. Missing clones are a known gap in these copies; in checked studies unresolved V genes cover under half, and the rest lacks a known reason. From that table come the V and J calls and clone size; the DNA was used to work out D and trimming. The sample has 150,000 or so clones on record, 70% to 80% of them singletons. The ten largest make up more than 10% of the sample.

The cohort was made up of approximately 670 healthy bone marrow donors. Cohort members were all nominally healthy when sampled, although unrecorded immune exposures were likely present. The donor was CMV seropositive and was included in the group of about 290 seropositive cohort members. Every donor gave a peripheral blood sample, and the peripheral blood mononuclear cells from that sample were used for TCR beta sequencing. Genomic DNA extraction from the blood cell samples was performed with the Qiagen DNeasy Blood Extraction Kit. Beyond this particular receptor, the publication reports: The authors suggested that the approach could potentially be generalized to other disease states and immunological phenotypes. The study gave a list of 150 to 200 TCR beta chains associated with cytomegalovirus. At a false discovery rate of 0.05, a later analysis linked 15,000 to 20,000 TCR beta sequences to specific HLA alleles. About 17 rarely observed V segments, including chromosome 9 orphons, were excluded from the earlier analysis of some 590 of the donors because counts were too low. In a later analysis, TCR association rates were found to vary across HLA loci, with the most associated TCRs seen for DRB1 alleles and the fewest for HLA-C alleles. A cluster of highly shared sequence variants was judged likely to represent a technical artifact of the sequencing pipeline. Correlated functional status among segregating V segments might be attributable to linkage disequilibrium, but an unknown experimental factor could not be ruled out. A later analysis reported that several top co-occurrence clusters appeared linked to parvovirus B19, influenza, CMV and Epstein-Barr virus. When HLA alleles, especially DR and DQ, strongly co-occurred, attributing TCR associations to individual alleles was difficult. A further reported finding was that TCR beta sequences accurately predicted the HLA-A and HLA-B alleles for most subjects in the first cohort. Most CMV-associated TCR beta chains appeared to be HLA-restricted in a later analysis, and the HLA associations seemed to be driven largely by CMV exposure. Because HLA typing was missing for some donors at each locus, association tests included only the typed subset. Most TCR sequences were observed very rarely across donors, whereas some public TCRs were present in many individuals. In a later analysis, HLA-associated TCR beta chains were found to be more clonally expanded and to have lower generation probabilities than equally common non-associated chains. The cohort was sequenced for TCR beta chains only, and without alpha or paired-chain data the features that could be detected were limited. The classifier was reported to diagnose cytomegalovirus status with high specificity and sensitivity in both the original and validation cohorts. CMV serostatus was the only immune exposure information available for the cohort. Compared with the roughly 700-donor mean, donors in an Asian-associated ancestry cluster had fewer N-insertions in productive TCRs, according to a later genetic analysis. The presence/absence analyses assumed that sequencing depth was roughly uniform across donors, and that assumption may not be true. A later genetic analysis associated a missense DCLRE1C variant with V-gene and J-gene trimming of TCR beta chains, and an independent cohort replicated the association. In an earlier analysis of some 540 of the donors, most TCR beta V segments appeared in productive rearrangements about 87% or about 30% of the time, broadly matching IMGT annotations. In vitro tests confirmed that a few of the cytomegalovirus-associated TCR beta chains recognize cytomegalovirus antigens.

The sequenced material came from PBMCs. This sequence originates from a man in his forties or fifties in good health and CMV-seropositive.

The sequenced DNA is TGTGCCAGCAGCAAAGGCGGGGTTGCCACAGATACGCAGTATTTT. It is translated as CASSKGGVATDTQYF. The chain is encoded by TRBV21-1 joined to TRBJ2-3; TRBD2 reflects the table's D call only, with no check against the DNA. TRBV21-1 represents a pseudogene. From the cysteine through the phenylalanine, the CDR3 covers 15 amino acids. CDR3 DNA only is kept here, 45 bases in frame from base 1.